What follows are 30 T cell receptor beta chains derived from one specimen sequenced in a study of blood T cells in healthy people across ages. For the second PCR, which ran for roughly 6 to 12 cycles, a sample-barcoded 5' primer and a J-beta primer mix were used. MiXCR was run by TCRdb on the 5' RACE reads, yielding one entry per CDR3 protein. The sample lists hundreds of thousands of distinct CDR3 sequences; roughly 21% were seen once. Sequencing was performed on blood. The receptors here all came from a man between 65 and 85 years old in good health.

This clonotype was recorded many times. The V gene is TRBV3-1, the J gene TRBJ2-5; D might be TRBD1 (6 bases). The V end lost 0 bases, the J end lost 0 bases, and 8 bases lay between the germline ends. This CDR3 has 15 residues. Germline CDR1 LGHDT, CDR2 YNNKEL (reference sequence). DNA of the CDR3: TGTGCCAGCAGCCAAGAAGCAGGGGACCAAGAGACCCAGTACTTC. Its protein product is CASSQEAGDQETQYF.

This chain connects TRBV6-5 to TRBJ1-4; maybe TRBD1 (5 bases). V lost 5 bases to trimming and J lost 7 bases, with 11 bases between them. Germline values: CDR1 MNHEY, CDR2 SVGAGI. The CDR3 is made up of 13 amino acids. The CDR3 coding sequence is TGTGCCAGCAGTACCGGACACGTTGAAAAACTGTTTTTT. This translates into CASSTGHVEKLFF.

The sample holds many counts of this clonotype. The chain links TRBV10-3 to TRBJ2-7, with D possibly TRBD1 on 5 matching bases. Trimming shortened V by 0 bases and J by 4 bases, and 10 bases separated the two germline ends. The CDR3 has 14 amino acids. Looked up from germline, CDR1 is ENHRY and CDR2 is SYGVKD. In nucleotides, the CDR3 is TGTGCCATCAGTGAGTCGTCAGGGCAGTACGAGCAGTACTTC. Encoded protein: CAISESSGQYEQYF.

This clonotype was picked up many times. The J gene is TRBJ1-4, the V gene TRBV20-1, with 8 bases identical to TRBD1. J gave up 7 bases and V 3 bases, and 10 bases lay outside the gene matches. The CDR3 sequence is 15 residues long. Germline CDR1 DFQATT, CDR2 SNEGSKA (reference sequence). The CDR3 loop reads CSASPLDRGLEKLFF. The DNA for the CDR3 is TGCAGTGCTAGCCCCTTAGACAGGGGACTTGAAAAACTGTTTTTT.

This clonotype has only a few counts. The CDR3 coding sequence is TGCAGTGCTAGACCTGGAACAGGGGGGCACGAGCAGTACTTC. The encoded protein is CSARPGTGGHEQYF. The gene calls are TRBV20-1 and TRBJ2-7; 8 bases align to TRBD1. The CDR3 is 14 amino acids. CDR1 and CDR2 (germline): DFQATT, SNEGSKA (reference sequence). V lost 2 bases and J lost 5; bases outside the gene matches: 8.

This clonotype is a singleton in its sample. It may be a read error: a sequence one base away is much more abundant. This chain joins TRBV28 and TRBJ1-4; D possibly corresponds to TRBD1 (5 bases). V lost 0 bases and J lost 2, with 7 bases in between. The germline V gene encodes CDR1 MDHEN and CDR2 SYDVKM. The length of the CDR3 is 15 residues. The CDR3 reads CASSLWGTTNEKLFF. The DNA of the CDR3 is TGTGCCAGCAGTTTATGGGGGACGACTAATGAAAAACTGTTTTTT.

This sequence joins TRBV20-1 and TRBJ1-5; 11 nucleotides line up with TRBD1. This CDR3 contains 13 residues. After removal of 6 bases from V and 4 bases from J, the junction contained 2 bases not matched to a gene. In germline, CDR1 is DFQATT, CDR2 SNEGSKA (reference sequence). CDR3 nucleotide sequence: TGCAGTGCCGGACAGGGGGCAAATCAGCCCCAGCATTTT. It codes for CSAGQGANQPQHF.

This clonotype was detected a few times. The chain links TRBV3-1 to TRBJ2-1; 12 bases fit TRBD2. The length of the CDR3 is 15 residues. Germline-derived CDR1 and CDR2 are LGHDT and YNNKEL (reference sequence). Trimming took 2 bases from V and 7 from J; bases not matched to a gene: 3. The CDR3: CASSQSGLAGNEQFF. The CDR3 DNA follows: TGTGCCAGCAGCCAATCCGGACTAGCGGGAAATGAGCAGTTCTTC.

This clonotype appeared many times. The rearrangement links TRBV3-1 to TRBJ1-2; no clear D. V was pared by 3 bases and J by 0 bases, with 8 bases between. There are 14 residues in the CDR3. Per germline, CDR1 LGHDT and CDR2 YNNKEL (reference sequence). CDR3 sequence (DNA): TGTGCCAGCAGCCATTCCACAGCTAACTATGGCTACACCTTC. Translated: CASSHSTANYGYTF.

V is TRBV9 and J is TRBJ1-2, with unresolved D. Trimming removed 0 bases from V and 7 bases from J, with 10 bases in between. The germline V gene encodes CDR1 SGDLS and CDR2 YYNGEE. This CDR3 region has 13 residues. The CDR3 here is CASSVGALGGYTF. DNA of the CDR3: TGTGCCAGCAGCGTAGGCGCACTGGGTGGCTACACCTTC.

This clonotype was seen repeatedly, ten times or more. CDR3 protein: CASSLDSIQETQYF. CDR3 nucleotide sequence: TGTGCCAGCAGCTTAGATTCTATCCAAGAGACCCAGTACTTC. The chain uses TRBV7-2 and TRBJ2-5; D gene unclear. Germline CDR1 SGHTA, CDR2 FQGNSA. Trimming removed 1 base at V and 1 base at J, with 7 bases between. This CDR3 has 14 residues.

J is TRBJ2-5 and V is TRBV7-2; 7 bases fit TRBD1. Germline V gene sequence: CDR1 SGHTA, CDR2 FQGNSA. V gave up 5 bases and J gave up 3 bases; unmatched junction bases: 9. This CDR3 region has 15 residues. CDR3 protein: CASSSLHRGKETQYF. CDR3 nucleotides: TGTGCCAGCAGCAGTCTCCACAGGGGCAAAGAGACCCAGTACTTC.

This clonotype came up a few times. The gene calls are TRBV7-9 and TRBJ2-5; D is ambiguous. Germline V gene data show CDR1 as SEHNR and CDR2 as FQNEAQ (reference sequence). The V end lost 3 bases, the J end lost 2 bases, and 10 bases lay between the germline ends. The CDR3 sequence is 14 residues long. The DNA of the CDR3 is TGTGCCAGCAGCTTTAGTGAGATACAAGAGACCCAGTACTTC. This translates into CASSFSEIQETQYF.

Turning to this clonotype: A read error may be the cause here, since a much bigger clone is one base away. The chain links TRBV6-2 or TRBV6-3 to TRBJ2-5; D uncertain. The tail of the sequence fits TRBJ2-1 better, so the J call may be wrong. Germline loops: CDR1 MNHEY, CDR2 SVGEGT. The CDR3 length is 16 residues. CDR3 protein: CASSYSWQPRYDEQFF. CDR3 DNA sequence: TGTGCCAGCAGTTACTCTTGGCAGCCCCGCTACGATGAGCAGTTCTTC.

There are a few counts of this clonotype. The genes are TRBV6-5 and TRBJ1-4, with D unresolved. Per the germline V gene, CDR1 is MNHEY and CDR2 is SVGAGI. The CDR3 is made up of 13 amino acids. Trimming stripped 0 bases from V and 4 bases from J, with 3 bases between. The CDR3 is CASSYSGNEKLFF. In nucleotides, the CDR3 is TGTGCCAGCAGTTACTCCGGTAATGAAAAACTGTTTTTT.

This chain connects TRBV5-1 to TRBJ2-5; D gene uncertain. V was trimmed by 0 bases and J by 5 bases, leaving 17 bases between them. The CDR3 has 16 amino acids. Germline-derived CDR1 and CDR2 are SGHRS and YFSETQ. The CDR3 DNA reads as TGCGCCAGCAGCTTGGTAGGCGGAACCTTACGCGAGACCCAGTACTTC. Its translation: CASSLVGGTLRETQYF.

This clonotype has a single count. One junction end does not reproduce the germline sequence, and a read error may be involved. The chain employs TRBV7-8 and TRBJ2-3, with D perhaps matching TRBD1 or TRBD2 (6 bases each). In germline, CDR1 is SGHVS, CDR2 FQNEAQ. This CDR3 has 15 residues. The chain's CDR3 is CASSLEGGRKDTQYF. The CDR3 DNA reads TGTGCCAGCAGCTTAGAGGGGGGTAGGAAAGATACACAGTATTTT.

This chain uses TRBV21-1 with TRBJ2-2; the tabulated D call, TRBD2, remains unverified against the DNA. TRBV21-1 is an annotated pseudogene. This CDR3 is built from 17 residues. The CDR3 nucleotides are TGTGCCAGCAGCAAATTAGTGAGCGGGAGATCGACCGGGGAGCTGTTTTTT. Residues: CASSKLVSGRSTGELFF.

The chain uses TRBV11-2 and TRBJ2-5; a weak D match, TRBD2 (5 bases). This CDR3 has 15 residues. Trimming pared 2 bases from V and 6 bases from J, leaving 16 bases between. Per germline, CDR1 SGHAT and CDR2 FQNNGV. As DNA, the CDR3 is TGTGCCAGCAGCTTATCCCCCTTGAGGAGGCAGACCCAGTACTTC. Its translation: CASSLSPLRRQTQYF.

The chain recombines TRBV28 with TRBJ2-1, with TRBD2 as a possible D gene (6 bases). The CDR3 is 15 amino acids. The ends were cut back, 3 bases at V and 4 bases at J, with 13 bases in the middle. Germline V lookup: CDR1 MDHEN, CDR2 SYDVKM. The CDR3 DNA is TGTGCCAGCAGTTTGGGGCTAGCGCCTTACAATGAGCAGTTCTTC. This gives the protein CASSLGLAPYNEQFF.

The chain combines TRBV7-3 with TRBJ2-5; 7 nucleotides match TRBD2. The DNA end is a closer match to TRBJ2-7, so the J assignment may be wrong. The CDR3 consists of 14 residues. CDR1 and CDR2 (germline): SGHTA, FQGTGA. Written as DNA, the CDR3 is TGTGCCAGCAGCCTACGACTAGCTTCCTACGAGCAGTACTTC. Its translation: CASSLRLASYEQYF.

The chain recombines TRBV18 with TRBJ2-7, with D possibly matching TRBD1 (6 bases). Trimming removed 1 base from V and 5 bases from J, with 15 bases in between. The CDR3 consists of 15 residues. Germline lookup yields CDR1 KGHSH and CDR2 LQKENI. CDR3 region: CASSPQNGGGHEQYF. CDR3 sequence (DNA): TGTGCCAGCTCACCACAGAATGGGGGCGGCCACGAGCAGTACTTC.

This sequence joins TRBV7-2 and TRBJ2-1, with 9 positions matching TRBD2. CDR3 size: 17 residues. Germline CDR1 reads SGHTA; CDR2 reads FQGNSA. J gave up 2 bases and V 3 bases, and 8 bases lay outside the gene matches. This chain's CDR3 is CASSLVRSGRTYNEQFF. CDR3 bases: TGTGCCAGCAGCTTGGTGCGTAGCGGGAGAACCTACAATGAGCAGTTCTTC.

A few counts support this clonotype. The chain employs TRBV5-1 and TRBJ2-3; the match to TRBD1 covers 10 bases. This CDR3 comprises 17 residues. Germline V lookup: CDR1 SGHRS, CDR2 YFSETQ. V lost 0 bases to trimming and J lost 2 bases; unmatched junction nucleotides: 6. CDR3 sequence (DNA): TGCGCCAGCAGCTTGGAAGGGACAGGGGCCTTCACAGATACGCAGTATTTT. This sequence encodes CASSLEGTGAFTDTQYF.

This clonotype was recorded once. The gene calls are TRBV5-8 and TRBJ2-3; D uncertain. V was clipped by 0 bases and J by 1 base, with 9 bases between them. The CDR3 extends over 15 amino acids. Germline CDR1 SGHTS, CDR2 YDEGEE. The CDR3 loop reads CASSLGGLGTDTQYF. The CDR3 DNA reads as TGTGCCAGCAGCTTGGGGGGTTTGGGCACAGATACGCAGTATTTT.

This clonotype was seen more than once but under ten times. The rearrangement joins TRBV25-1 to TRBJ2-5; 9 nucleotides match TRBD2. Near its end, the DNA agrees better with TRBJ2-1, so the J call may be wrong. The germline gives CDR1 MGHDK, CDR2 SYGVNS. The CDR3 contains 14 residues. CDR3 loop: CASSEGGRVNEQFF. The CDR3 nucleotides read TGTGCCAGCAGTGAGGGCGGGAGGGTGAATGAGCAGTTCTTC.

A word on this clonotype: Sequence at one end of the junction differs from germline and may be a read error. The chain employs TRBV5-1 and TRBJ2-4; either TRBD1 or TRBD2 may fit D (5 bases each). The V gene's germline CDR1 is SGHRS and CDR2 YFSETQ. This CDR3 has 15 residues. The CDR3 DNA is TGCACCAGCAGCTTGGATGGGGGAGCGGAAAACATTCAGTACTTC. Its translation: CTSSLDGGAENIQYF.

This clonotype was seen repeatedly, ten times or more. The chain has TRBV6-5 and TRBJ1-3, with D tentatively TRBD1 (5 bases). CDR3 size: 13 residues. Trimming shortened V by 6 bases and J by 0 bases, and 6 bases separated the two germline ends. Germline loops: CDR1 MNHEY, CDR2 SVGAGI. Here the CDR3 DNA reads TGTGCCAGCAGAGACAGCTCTGGAAACACCATATATTTT. Translation: CASRDSSGNTIYF.

The rearrangement uses TRBV20-1 and TRBJ1-1, with 9 bases fitting TRBD1. Trimming removed 6 bases from V and 4 bases from J; junction bases left unmatched: 6. The CDR3 is made up of 13 amino acids. The germline gives CDR1 DFQATT, CDR2 SNEGSKA (reference sequence). CDR3 DNA sequence: TGCAGTGCATACAGGGGGCCGGGCACTGAAGCTTTCTTT. It codes for CSAYRGPGTEAFF.

J is TRBJ1-2 and V is TRBV3-1, with TRBD1 matching 10 bases. Germline values: CDR1 LGHDT, CDR2 YNNKEL (reference sequence). The CDR3 runs 14 residues. The V and J ends lost 3 bases and 7 bases, in that order; junction bases with no gene match: 5. The CDR3 nucleotides read TGTGCCAGCAGCCACGACAGGGGGCTCGTTGGCTACACCTTC. This sequence encodes CASSHDRGLVGYTF.